The table lists the clone carrying this TCR beta chain with a few counts. Irradiated, violet-dye-labeled stimulators (around 200,000) were plated alongside around 200,000 CFSE-labeled responders. These data come from a study of graft-versus-host responses after intestinal transplantation. Findings of the study overall: Early post-transplant HvG declines tracked with peak circulating GvH clone levels. There were GvH clones found in recipient marrow, and some of them appeared first in ileum or blood. High graft-versus-host to host-versus-graft clonal ratios were seen in allografts of patients with graft-donor T cell macrochimerism.

This CDR3 is 16 amino acids long. Clones were read by immunoSEQ multiplex PCR, and TCRdb kept only the in-frame ones, dropping some. The sample has more than 9,500 clones; less than 35% are singletons. The material was alloreactive CD8+ T cells from a mixed lymphocyte reaction culture, obtained before intestinal transplant. Regarding subset: CFSE-low proliferating T cells sorted from roughly six-day pre-transplant mixed lymphocyte reaction (GvH or HvG direction). This rearrangement joins TRBV12-2 to TRBJ1-5. TRBV12-2 is an annotated pseudogene. The clonotype comes from a human patient who received an intestinal transplant. The CDR3 here is CASRPQGRGDNQPQHF. Here the CDR3 DNA reads TGTGCAAGTCGCCCTCAGGGGCGGGGGGACAATCAGCCCCAGCATTTT.